This TCR beta chain was identified in a study of chemoradiotherapy in HPV16-positive cancers. The protocol was immunoSEQ multiplex PCR, while the TCRdb copy is restricted to in-frame clones and leaves out a portion. Among nearly 3,000 clones listed, roughly 87% were seen once. Study-wide results and limits: Candidate HPV-specific clones and E7-related TCR motifs grew in tumor during treatment. The functional HPV-specific definition rests on just a couple of HPV16-positive patients.

The CDR3 is 13 residues long. V was clipped by 0 bases and J by 13 bases; unmatched bases: 6. Germline CDR1 reads MRHNA; CDR2 reads SNTAGT. On this clone: Its antigen is unknown.

The TCR sequence derives from a human donor with HPV-associated anogenital cancer. This specimen consisted of tumor tissue, obtained from a patient who underwent chemoradiotherapy. This chain links TRBV6-4 with TRBJ2-1, with TRBD2 matching 7 bases. CDR3 nucleotides: TGTGCCAGCAGTGACTCCTCGACGGGAGGACAGTTCTTC. It is translated as CASSDSSTGGQFF.